This passage covers 11 T cell receptor beta chains from one sample sequenced in a study of blood T cell repertoires in COVID-19. Using immunoSEQ multiplex PCR, the repertoire was profiled, and TCRdb retains in-frame clones only, with some absent. The sample lists roughly 50,000 clones; 80% to 85% were seen once. Specimen: peripheral blood. These receptors originate from a middle-aged man with acute or convalescent COVID-19.

This sequence joins TRBV9 and TRBJ1-1, with TRBD1 as a possible D gene (5 bases). The germline V gene has CDR1 SGDLS and CDR2 YYNGEE. With 3 bases removed from V and 4 bases from J, the gap between germline ends came to 13 bases. This CDR3 has 14 residues. In nucleotides, the CDR3 is TGTGCCAGCAGCGAGGATTCAGGGCGCACTGAAGCTTTCTTT. This gives the protein CASSEDSGRTEAFF.

The genes are TRBV7-9 and TRBJ2-2; 8 bases agree with TRBD1. This CDR3 spans 15 amino acids. After removal of 6 bases from V and 3 bases from J, the junction contained 6 bases not matched to a gene. Germline V gene sequence: CDR1 SEHNR, CDR2 FQNEAQ (reference sequence). Here the CDR3 reads CASSRGQGDTGELFF. The CDR3 DNA reads as TGTGCCAGCAGTCGTGGACAGGGCGACACCGGGGAGCTGTTTTTT.

The rearrangement joins TRBV9 to TRBJ2-7; D uncertain. The CDR3 has 13 residues. Trimming took off 4 bases at V and 5 bases at J, with 13 bases between the two ends. Germline V gene lookup returns CDR1 SGDLS and CDR2 YYNGEE. The CDR3: CASSPAPRDEQYF. As DNA, the CDR3 is TGTGCCAGCAGCCCCGCCCCTCGGGACGAGCAGTACTTC. Looking up the rest from reference TRBV9 and TRBJ2-7 gives the full variable domain: DSGVTQTPKHLITATGQRVTLRCSPRSGDLSVYWYQQSLDQGLQFLIQYYNGEERAKGNILERFSAQQFPDLHSELNLSSLELGDSALYFCASSPAPRDEQYFGPGTRLTVT.

The J gene is TRBJ2-7, the V gene TRBV5-8, with 7 bases aligning to TRBD1. This CDR3 is built from 15 residues. The germline V gene encodes CDR1 SGHTS and CDR2 YDEGEE. Trimming at V came to 4 bases and at J to 2 bases, leaving 9 bases not matched to a gene. The CDR3 here is CASSPVDRAAYEQYF. For the CDR3, the DNA is TGTGCCAGCAGCCCGGTCGACAGGGCCGCCTACGAGCAGTACTTC.

A few counts support this clone. The CDR3 DNA reads as TGTGCCAGCAGTCGAGAGCGGGGCACAGATACGCAGTATTTT. As protein: CASSRERGTDTQYF. The rearrangement joins TRBV6-5 to TRBJ2-3, with D possibly matching TRBD2 (6 bases). The germline V and J ends were trimmed by 5 bases and 1 base, with 10 bases remaining between them. Per germline, CDR1 MNHEY and CDR2 SVGAGI. The CDR3 loop spans 14 amino acids.

This clone was detected only a few times. The chain couples TRBV28 to TRBJ2-1, with TRBD1 identical over 7 bases. The germline CDR1 and CDR2 sequences are MDHEN and SYDVKM. Trimming cost V 3 bases and J 6 bases; bases outside gene matches: 11. This CDR3 region has 16 residues. CDR3 residues: CASSFRQGSWGNEQFF. Here the CDR3 DNA reads TGTGCCAGCAGTTTTAGACAGGGTAGCTGGGGCAATGAGCAGTTCTTC.

This chain connects TRBV9 to TRBJ2-2, with a possible D match to TRBD2 (6 bases). Germline lookup yields CDR1 SGDLS and CDR2 YYNGEE. The V end was cut by 3 bases, the J end by 7 bases, with 22 bases between. The CDR3 runs to 17 residues. The CDR3, as DNA: TGTGCCAGCAGCGGCACCAAGGGGAGGAACAGAGACGGGGAGCTGTTTTTT. This translates into CASSGTKGRNRDGELFF.

V gene TRBV11-2 combines with J gene TRBJ2-1, with 8 positions matching TRBD2. This CDR3 is built from 13 residues. CDR1 is SGHAT, CDR2 FQNNGV, per germline. Trimming took 3 bases from V and 8 from J; bases not matched to a gene: 3. CDR3 amino acids: CASSLGLEDEQFF. The CDR3 DNA sequence: TGTGCCAGCAGCTTGGGACTAGAGGATGAGCAGTTCTTC. The full variable domain, its missing parts supplied by reference TRBV11-2 and TRBJ2-1, is EAGVAQSPRYKIIEKRQSVAFWCNPISGHATLYWYQQILGQGPKLLIQFQNNGVVDDSQLPKDRFSAERLKGVDSTLKIQPAKLEDSAVYLCASSLGLEDEQFFGPGTRLTVL.

The chain couples TRBV19 to TRBJ2-7; TRBD1 matches at 8 bases. In germline, CDR1 is LNHDA, CDR2 SQIVND (reference sequence). V shed 5 bases and J 5 bases; nucleotides not matched to a gene: 8. CDR3 size: 14 residues. The CDR3 DNA is TGTGCCAGTAGTGCGGACAGGGCGGTGAACGAGCAGTACTTC. Its protein is CASSADRAVNEQYF.

The rearrangement joins TRBV6-5 to TRBJ2-1; D perhaps matches TRBD1 (6 bases). The CDR3 length is 12 residues. V dropped 7 bases and J dropped 5 bases, with 9 bases sitting between them. The germline V gene has CDR1 MNHEY and CDR2 SVGAGI. As DNA, the CDR3 is TGTGCCAGCATTGGACAGCACAATGAGCAGTTCTTC. It yields the protein CASIGQHNEQFF.

This clone was observed a single time. CDR3 DNA sequence: TGTGCCAGCAGCCAAGGGGGGGTACTAGCGGGAGAAAGCGGTGAGCAGTTCTTC. Protein: CASSQGGVLAGESGEQFF. This chain connects TRBV14 to TRBJ2-1, with 11 positions matching TRBD2. The V gene end was trimmed by 1 base and the J gene end by 9 bases; junction bases not matched to a gene: 14. CDR1 SGHDN and CDR2 FVKESK come from the germline V gene. This CDR3 spans 18 amino acids.